The entry that follows covers one TCR beta chain sequence. This may come from a read error, since a much larger clone is one base off. The CDR3 runs 15 residues. V was pared by 2 bases and J by 2 bases, with 12 bases between. The germline V gene has CDR1 SGHAT and CDR2 FQNNGV. Patients were excluded because of uncontrolled infection, other autoimmune disease, pregnancy or lactation. These data come from a study of T cells in Graves' hyperthyroidism and ophthalmopathy. Authors of the study amplified TCR beta CDR3 regions from RNA transcripts. The TCR CDR3 was amplified in a first-round RT-PCR using the HTBI primer set. Each CDR3 protein gets one entry after TCRdb re-called the multiplex PCR reads with MiXCR. The data contain about 590,000 distinct CDR3 sequences, around 14% of them singletons.

The clonotype was recovered from a woman in her twenties or thirties with Graves' hyperthyroidism. V gene TRBV11-2 combines with J gene TRBJ2-5, with D perhaps TRBD1 (5 bases). Material: blood. In nucleotides, the CDR3 is TGTGCCAGCAGCTTAACGGACAAAGCGCAAGAGACCCAGTACTTC. Amino acid sequence: CASSLTDKAQETQYF.